This T cell receptor beta chain comes out of a study of shared clonotypes between healthy human individuals. Clones were sequenced by immunoSEQ multiplex PCR, and TCRdb holds only the in-frame ones, with some missing. The sample contains some 1.5 million clones, approximately 98% of which appear only once. Germline CDR1 reads LGHNA; CDR2 reads YSLEER. The CDR3 has 15 residues. V lost 2 bases, J lost 2 bases, and 10 bases lay in between. This chain connects TRBV4-3 to TRBJ2-1; the D is unclear. Specimen: naive CD4+ T cells sorted from blood. Subset specified: CD45RA+ positively selected. The TCR comes from a man under 40 in good health. The CDR3 DNA reads TGCGCCAGCAGCCAAATCGGTGGGGCCTACAATGAGCAGTTCTTC. Encoded protein: CASSQIGGAYNEQFF.